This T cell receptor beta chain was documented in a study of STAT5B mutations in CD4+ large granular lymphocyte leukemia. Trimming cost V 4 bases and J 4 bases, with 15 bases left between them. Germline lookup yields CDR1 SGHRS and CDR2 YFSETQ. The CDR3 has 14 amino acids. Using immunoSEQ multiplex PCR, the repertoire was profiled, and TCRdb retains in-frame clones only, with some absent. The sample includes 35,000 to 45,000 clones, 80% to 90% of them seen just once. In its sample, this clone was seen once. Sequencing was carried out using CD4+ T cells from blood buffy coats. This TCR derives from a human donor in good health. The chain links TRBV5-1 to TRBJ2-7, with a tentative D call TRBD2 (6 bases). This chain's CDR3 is CASSLTGREYEQYF. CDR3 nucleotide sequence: TGCGCCAGCAGCCTGACGGGACGGGAGTACGAGCAGTACTTC.